The 31 T cell receptor beta chains reported below all come from one sample, sequenced in a study of OX40 agonist ivuxolimab in advanced cancers. Repertoires were generated with immunoSEQ multiplex PCR, while TCRdb's copy carries only in-frame clones and drops some. The sample has fewer than 25,000 clones; 75% to 90% are singletons. The sequencing here drew on CD4+ or CD8+ T cells sorted from blood, taken in a trial of the OX40 agonist ivuxolimab. Every receptor here comes from an adult with an advanced solid tumor such as melanoma, head and neck, liver or kidney cancer.

The chain links TRBV6-5 to TRBJ2-5, with 15 bases lining up with TRBD2. Germline V gene data show CDR1 as MNHEY and CDR2 as SVGAGI. The CDR3 totals 15 residues. The trim removed 4 bases at V and 4 bases at J, leaving 1 base unmatched. The CDR3 here is CASSWTSGGAETQYF. CDR3 sequence (DNA): TGTGCCAGCAGTTGGACTAGCGGGGGGGCAGAGACCCAGTACTTC.

The genes are TRBV11-2 and TRBJ2-5; 9 bases agree with TRBD1. CDR3 length equals 14 residues. V lost 3 bases and J lost 7; bases outside the gene matches: 6. Looked up from germline, CDR1 is SGHAT and CDR2 is FQNNGV. Here the CDR3 DNA reads TGTGCCAGCAGCTTGACAGGGGGTATGGGGACCCAGTACTTC. Its protein product is CASSLTGGMGTQYF.

This sequence joins TRBV10-3 and TRBJ1-1; the D gene is possibly TRBD1 (6 bases). The CDR3 length is 14 residues. Germline-derived CDR1 and CDR2 are ENHRY and SYGVKD. Trimming pared 5 bases from V and 3 bases from J, leaving 13 bases between. The CDR3 DNA reads as TGTGCCATCAGTACTGGGGAGGGGGACACTGAAGCTTTCTTT. Amino acid sequence: CAISTGEGDTEAFF.

On this clone: A read error may produce the germline difference seen at one junction end. The chain combines TRBV30 with TRBJ2-7; the match to TRBD1 covers 11 bases. The CDR3 has 12 amino acids. The germline V gene encodes CDR1 GTSNPN and CDR2 SVGIG (reference sequence). The CDR3 coding sequence is TGTGCCTGGAGTGTGGGGACAGGGGGATATAGTTTC. Translating gives CAWSVGTGGYSF.

V and J are TRBV19 and TRBJ1-5, with D perhaps TRBD1 (5 bases). Germline CDR1 reads LNHDA; CDR2 reads SQIVND (reference sequence). CDR3 size: 14 residues. Between the trimmed V and J ends, which lost 3 bases and 1 base, there was a span of 7 bases. Written as DNA, the CDR3 is TGTGCCAGTAGTATTCGGGACAGCAATCAGCCCCAGCATTTT. Protein sequence: CASSIRDSNQPQHF.

This chain links TRBV6-4 with TRBJ2-1; TRBD2 matches at 8 bases. The CDR3 has 14 residues. The V gene's germline CDR1 is MRHNA and CDR2 SNTAGT. Losses at the gene ends were 4 bases for V and 6 bases for J; bases not matched to a gene: 5. For the CDR3, the DNA is TGTGCCAGCAGTGTGGGACTAGAGGCCAATGAGCAGTTCTTC. Residues: CASSVGLEANEQFF.

This clone was recorded at least ten times. The chain carries TRBV19 and TRBJ1-1, with 12 nucleotides matching TRBD1. This CDR3 region has 15 residues. The germline gives CDR1 LNHDA, CDR2 SQIVND (reference sequence). Trimming removed 3 bases from V and 6 bases from J; junction bases left unmatched: 5. The CDR3 sequence is CASSIQGQGAPEAFF. CDR3 nucleotides: TGTGCCAGTAGTATCCAGGGACAGGGGGCCCCTGAAGCTTTCTTT.

This chain uses TRBV6-6 with TRBJ2-3; D not resolved. CDR3 length: 15 residues. Germline V gene data show CDR1 as MNHNY and CDR2 as SVGAGI (reference sequence). V was trimmed by 0 bases and J by 0 bases, leaving 7 bases between them. In nucleotides, the CDR3 is TGTGCCAGCAGTTACTCGGTCGAAAGCACAGATACGCAGTATTTT. Translating it yields CASSYSVESTDTQYF.

The CDR3 nucleotides read TGTGCCAGCAGTGGGGTCGGGACAGATAACTATGGCTACACCTTC. Its translation: CASSGVGTDNYGYTF. This chain joins TRBV2 and TRBJ1-2; 7 nucleotides align to TRBD1. The CDR3 has 15 residues. The junction had 6 bases not matched to a gene; V was cut back by 4 bases and J by 1 base. CDR1 is SNHLY, CDR2 FYNNEI, per germline.

The count of this clone is one. V is TRBV9 and J is TRBJ2-7; TRBD2 agrees at 7 bases. Germline CDR1 is SGDLS and CDR2 is YYNGEE. This CDR3 comprises 16 residues. Trimming removed 0 bases from V and 1 base from J; junction bases left unmatched: 7. The DNA of the CDR3 is TGTGCCAGCAGCGTAGCTGCGGCGGGAGCGTCCTACGAGCAGTACTTC. It codes for CASSVAAAGASYEQYF.

The chain uses TRBV7-9 and TRBJ2-5; 7 bases map to TRBD1. V was clipped by 6 bases and J by 0 bases; unmatched bases: 7. The CDR3 is made up of 15 amino acids. In germline, CDR1 is SEHNR, CDR2 FQNEAQ (reference sequence). CDR3 in amino acids: CASRTTGNYQETQYF. The CDR3 region has the DNA TGTGCCAGCAGGACGACAGGGAACTACCAAGAGACCCAGTACTTC.

The chain joins TRBV11-2 to TRBJ1-2, with D possibly TRBD1 on 6 matching bases. The germline V and J ends were trimmed by 1 base and 4 bases, with 16 bases remaining between them. The CDR3 is made up of 16 amino acids. The germline gives CDR1 SGHAT, CDR2 FQNNGV. CDR3 in amino acids: CASSLGGTGLSYGYTF. Here the CDR3 DNA reads TGTGCCAGCAGCTTAGGGGGTACAGGGTTAAGCTATGGCTACACCTTC.

The rearrangement links TRBV15 to TRBJ2-7; no firm D call. The CDR3 runs 15 residues. Looked up from germline, CDR1 is LNHNV and CDR2 is YYDKDF (reference sequence). Trimming removed 1 base at V and 1 base at J, with 11 bases between. CDR3 nucleotide sequence: TGTGCCACCAGCAGAGGGAACAGCCTATCCTACGAGCAGTACTTC. Its translation is CATSRGNSLSYEQYF. Drawing the rest from reference TRBV15 and TRBJ2-7, the complete variable domain is DAMVIQNPRYQVTQFGKPVTLSCSQTLNHNVMYWYQQKSSQAPKLLFHYYDKDFNNEADTPDNFQSRRPNTSFCFLDIRSPGLGDTAMYLCATSRGNSLSYEQYFGPGTRLTVT.

The chain recombines TRBV30 with TRBJ1-1, with D perhaps matching TRBD1 (6 bases). The CDR3 extends over 14 amino acids. Trimming cost V 1 base and J 2 bases, with 11 bases left between them. Germline CDR1 GTSNPN, CDR2 SVGIG (reference sequence). This chain's CDR3 is CAWSDRVRNTEAFF. Written as DNA, the CDR3 is TGTGCCTGGAGTGACAGGGTAAGAAACACTGAAGCTTTCTTT.

The gene calls are TRBV6-6 and TRBJ2-5; 10 bases align to TRBD1. The CDR3 is 15 residues long. From germline, CDR1 is MNHNY and CDR2 SVGAGI (reference sequence). J was trimmed by 5 bases and V by 4 bases; bases with no gene match: 7. DNA for the CDR3: TGTGCCAGCAGTTCTACCGGGACAGGGGACGAGACCCAGTACTTC. It translates to CASSSTGTGDETQYF.

The genes are TRBV6-1 and TRBJ1-1, with a tentative D call TRBD1 (6 bases). The CDR3 consists of 12 residues. Germline CDR1 MNHNS, CDR2 SASEGT. V was trimmed by 7 bases and J by 5 bases, leaving 11 bases between them. CDR3 nucleotides: TGTGCCAGCACTCTACAGGGAACTGAAGCTTTCTTT. Its translation is CASTLQGTEAFF.

The chain joins TRBV10-3 to TRBJ2-4; tentatively, D is TRBD1 or TRBD2 (5 bases each). This CDR3 has 16 amino acids. Germline V gene data show CDR1 as ENHRY and CDR2 as SYGVKD. Trimming pared 3 bases from V and 0 bases from J, leaving 12 bases between. CDR3 protein: CAISESGTVAKNIQYF. The DNA of the CDR3 is TGTGCCATCAGTGAATCCGGGACGGTAGCCAAAAACATTCAGTACTTC.

The chain joins TRBV25-1 to TRBJ1-1, with 7 bases matching TRBD1. Trimming cost V 4 bases and J 5 bases; bases outside gene matches: 4. The germline V gene encodes CDR1 MGHDK and CDR2 SYGVNS. The CDR3 contains 13 residues. The CDR3 sequence is CASSAGQRTEAFF. CDR3 DNA sequence: TGTGCCAGCAGTGCGGGACAGCGAACTGAAGCTTTCTTT.

The V and J genes are TRBV7-9 and TRBJ1-2; TRBD1 is a possible D gene (6 bases). This CDR3 has 16 residues. V lost 1 base to trimming and J lost 6 bases, with 18 bases between them. Looked up from germline, CDR1 is SEHNR and CDR2 is FQNEAQ (reference sequence). The CDR3, as DNA: TGTGCCAGCAGCTTAGAAGGGGGATGGGTCAGGAATGGCTACACCTTC. It translates to CASSLEGGWVRNGYTF.

The V and J genes are TRBV4-1 and TRBJ1-1; no definite D call. There are 11 residues in the CDR3. V lost 8 bases and J lost 1, with 5 bases in between. Germline lookup yields CDR1 MGHRA and CDR2 YSYEKL. This CDR3 reads CASGKNTEAFF. The CDR3 DNA is TGCGCCAGCGGAAAGAACACTGAAGCTTTCTTT.

Judged by abundance, this clone is medium-sized. The chain combines TRBV7-6 with TRBJ2-7, with D maybe TRBD2 (6 bases). Germline V lookup: CDR1 SGHVS, CDR2 FNYEAQ. The V and J ends lost 4 bases and 2 bases respectively, with 9 bases between them. There are 13 residues in the CDR3. CDR3 coding DNA: TGTGCCAGCAGCTCTGGAGGGGCCTACGAGCAGTACTTC. Translation gives CASSSGGAYEQYF. The full variable domain, with the rest looked up from reference TRBV7-6 and TRBJ2-7, is GAGVSQSPRYKVTKRGQDVALRCDPISGHVSLYWYRQALGQGPEFLTYFNYEAQQDKSGLPNDRFSAERPEGSISTLTIQRTEQRDSAMYRCASSSGGAYEQYFGPGTRLTVT.

The V call is TRBV27, the J call TRBJ2-5; TRBD2 agrees at 10 bases. J gave up 7 bases and V 0 bases, and 23 bases lay outside the gene matches. This CDR3 is 21 amino acids long. The germline CDR1 and CDR2 sequences are MNHEY and SMNVEV (reference sequence). The CDR3 spells CASSLSTGTSLAGEIPGTQYF. As DNA, the CDR3 is TGTGCCAGCAGTTTATCGACCGGGACATCTCTAGCGGGAGAGATCCCCGGGACCCAGTACTTC.

This clone came up a few times. The CDR3 sequence: CATHNRGPRQYF. CDR3 DNA sequence: TGTGCCACTCACAACCGGGGCCCGAGGCAGTATTTT. The chain uses TRBV25-1 and TRBJ2-3, with D possibly called TRBD1 or TRBD2 (5 bases each). CDR3 size: 12 residues. Germline V gene data show CDR1 as MGHDK and CDR2 as SYGVNS. Deletions cut 10 bases from V and 11 bases from J, with 19 bases between.

The chain couples TRBV9 to TRBJ2-2, with D perhaps matching TRBD1 (5 bases). Trimming pared 3 bases from V and 7 bases from J, leaving 10 bases between. CDR1 SGDLS and CDR2 YYNGEE come from the germline V gene. CDR3 size: 13 residues. The CDR3 loop reads CASSASGIGELFF. Written as DNA, the CDR3 is TGTGCCAGCAGCGCATCAGGGATCGGGGAGCTGTTTTTT.

The J gene is TRBJ2-1, the V gene TRBV5-6; D might be TRBD2 (6 bases). The CDR3 runs to 17 residues. Germline CDR1 and CDR2: SGHDT and YYEEEE. Trimming took 1 base from V and 8 from J, leaving 22 bases between them. CDR3 nucleotide sequence: TGTGCCAGCAGCTTGATGGTGCGGGACCCAAATAACGATGAGCAGTTCTTC. Its protein is CASSLMVRDPNNDEQFF.

The chain uses TRBV10-3 and TRBJ1-2; TRBD1 is a possible D gene (6 bases). CDR3 length: 13 amino acids. Trimming shortened V by 3 bases and J by 7 bases, and 12 bases separated the two germline ends. CDR1 and CDR2 (germline): ENHRY, SYGVKD. The CDR3 loop reads CAISDSGVTGYTF. The CDR3 coding sequence is TGTGCCATCAGTGACTCAGGGGTAACTGGCTACACCTTC.

This clone was detected a few times. The J gene is TRBJ2-7, the V gene TRBV5-4; D is unclear. The CDR3 sequence is 13 residues long. Per germline, CDR1 SGHNT and CDR2 YYREEE (reference sequence). Trimming took off 4 bases at V and 5 bases at J, with 13 bases between the two ends. DNA for the CDR3: TGTGCCAGCAGCCTCCAGGATGGCCACGAGCAGTACTTC. Protein product: CASSLQDGHEQYF.

This clone has a handful of counts. The V and J genes are TRBV15 and TRBJ1-1; D is unclear. V was trimmed by 5 bases and J by 1 base, leaving 14 bases between them. The CDR3 runs to 15 residues. Germline V lookup: CDR1 LNHNV, CDR2 YYDKDF (reference sequence). The CDR3 sequence: CATSAARGSNTEAFF. The CDR3 nucleotides read TGTGCCACCAGCGCAGCCCGAGGGTCGAACACTGAAGCTTTCTTT.

The CDR3 here is CASSSRDTETQYF. In DNA form, the CDR3 reads TGTGCCAGCAGCTCCAGGGATACGGAGACCCAGTACTTC. The rearrangement uses TRBV11-2 and TRBJ2-5; D is perhaps TRBD1 (5 bases). The germline gives CDR1 SGHAT, CDR2 FQNNGV. This CDR3 has 13 residues. Between the trimmed V and J ends, which lost 4 bases and 5 bases, there was a span of 11 bases.

The gene calls are TRBV9 and TRBJ2-2, with D unresolved. Germline V gene sequence: CDR1 SGDLS, CDR2 YYNGEE. Trimming removed 0 bases from V and 0 bases from J, with 6 bases in between. This CDR3 is 15 amino acids long. The CDR3 is CASSVDGANTGELFF. DNA for the CDR3: TGTGCCAGCAGCGTAGATGGCGCGAACACCGGGGAGCTGTTTTTT.

V gene TRBV19 combines with J gene TRBJ2-1; no reliable D call. Germline V gene sequence: CDR1 LNHDA, CDR2 SQIVND (reference sequence). The CDR3 has 15 amino acids. Trimming stripped 6 bases from V and 0 bases from J, with 12 bases between. DNA for the CDR3: TGTGCCAGTAGGGCTCTTTGGGGCTCCTACAATGAGCAGTTCTTC. Translating gives CASRALWGSYNEQFF.